The rows below give T cell receptor beta chains drawn from one sample of a study of beta chain features in type 1 diabetes. Assay used: immunoSEQ multiplex PCR; TCRdb lists only in-frame clones, some missing. The profile covers 330,000 or so clones, with about 12% appearing a single time and 0.0095% to 0.011% taken by the ten largest. The sequenced sample was naive CD4+ T cells from blood. The receptors come from a woman under 30 with type 1 diabetes. CDR3s include the opening cysteine and the closing phenylalanine or tryptophan. The D gene is left open where the match is weak. The size of a clone is reported for some rows only, either as once, few or many, or as a class for expanded clones.

NA	NA	TRBV7-3	TRBJ2-6	CASSSGSAGANVLTF	TGTGCCAGCAGCTCGGGTAGCGCTGGGGCCAACGTCCTGACTTTC
TRBD1	NA	TRBV30	TRBJ1-4	CAWSGDRGMEKLFF	TGTGCCTGGAGTGGTGACAGGGGAATGGAAAAACTGTTTTTT
TRBD1	few	TRBV4-1	TRBJ2-7	CASSQAGGQGAYEQYF	TGCGCCAGCAGCCAAGCGGGGGGACAGGGGGCTTACGAGCAGTACTTC
NA	few	TRBV4-3	TRBJ1-2	CASSQDRNYGYTF	TGCGCCAGCAGCCAAGACAGGAACTATGGCTACACCTTC
NA	few	TRBV5-6	TRBJ2-3	CASSSPPDRRTQYF	TGTGCCAGCAGCTCACCACCTGACAGACGGACGCAGTATTTT
NA	few	TRBV7-2	TRBJ2-5	CASSSGETQYF	TGTGCCAGCAGCTCAGGGGAGACCCAGTACTTC
TRBD1	NA	TRBV19	TRBJ2-7	CASRPTGASDEQYF	TGTGCCAGTAGACCCACAGGGGCCTCGGACGAGCAGTACTTC
TRBD1	NA	TRBV7-9	TRBJ2-7	CASSLRQGPYEQYF	TGTGCCAGCAGTTTAAGACAGGGTCCCTACGAGCAGTACTTC
TRBD2	few	TRBV11-2	TRBJ2-1	CASSRNILAGAYNEQFF	TGTGCCAGCAGCCGAAACATACTAGCGGGGGCCTACAATGAGCAGTTCTTC
NA	NA	TRBV30	TRBJ1-1	CAWSVPGITEAFF	TGTGCCTGGAGTGTCCCGGGGATCACTGAAGCTTTCTTT
NA	NA	TRBV7-2	TRBJ1-1	CASSPGGSGTEAFF	TGTGCCAGCAGCCCCGGGGGGTCGGGCACTGAAGCTTTCTTT
NA	NA	TRBV29-1	TRBJ1-4	CSVAPRLSEKLFF	TGCAGCGTGGCCCCGCGGCTTAGTGAAAAACTGTTTTTT
NA	NA	TRBV19	TRBJ2-1	CASTDGRGPRHEQFF	TGTGCCAGCACCGATGGGCGGGGGCCTCGTCATGAGCAGTTCTTC